One sample yielded the 30 T cell receptor beta chains listed below, sequenced in a study of response to subunit inactivated influenza vaccine. TCRdb redid the calling of the RT-PCR reads with MiXCR, one entry per CDR3 protein. The repertoire includes roughly 650,000 distinct CDR3 sequences, approximately 15% of them detected once, and roughly 12% sits in the top ten. The material sequenced was PBMCs from blood, taken 11 to 12 days after vaccination. These receptors originate from a man aged 45 to 65 who received an inactivated influenza vaccine.

The chain uses TRBV28 and TRBJ2-3, with TRBD1 identical over 7 bases. This CDR3 has 15 amino acids. The germline gives CDR1 MDHEN, CDR2 SYDVKM. V dropped 5 bases and J dropped 4; count of bases not matched to a gene: 9. The CDR3 bases are TGTGCCAGCAGTGTGGGACAGCTTCGGTCAGATACGCAGTATTTT. Its protein product is CASSVGQLRSDTQYF.

In its sample, this clonotype was seen a few times. The gene calls are TRBV5-5 and TRBJ1-6; weak D call: TRBD1 (6 bases). V lost 3 bases and J 7 bases, leaving 14 bases between the germline ends. CDR1 is SGHKS and CDR2 is YYEKEE in the germline V gene (reference sequence). The CDR3 runs 15 residues. The chain's CDR3 is CASSSTNDRNSPLHF. The CDR3 bases are TGTGCCAGCAGCTCGACGAATGACAGGAATTCACCCCTCCACTTT.

The V and J genes are TRBV2 and TRBJ1-5; weak D call: TRBD1 (6 bases). Germline V gene data show CDR1 as SNHLY and CDR2 as FYNNEI. The V and J ends lost 6 bases and 2 bases respectively, with 17 bases between them. The CDR3 sequence is 16 residues long. As DNA, the CDR3 is TGTGCCAGCAGCTATGAACCGGGGGGCGGCAATCAGCCCCAGCATTTT. It encodes CASSYEPGGGNQPQHF.

In its sample, this clonotype was seen a few times. This sequence joins TRBV5-1 and TRBJ1-2, with 12 bases fitting TRBD1. The V gene's germline CDR1 is SGHRS and CDR2 YFSETQ. The CDR3 contains 15 residues. V shed 4 bases, J shed 4 bases, and the junction held 5 bases outside the gene matches. The CDR3, as DNA: TGCGCCAGCAGCATCGGGACAGGGGGCTCCTATGGCTACACCTTC. This gives the protein CASSIGTGGSYGYTF.

The rearrangement uses TRBV11-2 and TRBJ2-3; TRBD2 agrees at 9 bases. Germline V CDR1 and CDR2: SGHAT, FQNNGV. This CDR3 has 20 amino acids. With V trimmed by 3 bases and J by 4 bases, 20 bases remained unmatched. CDR3 protein: CASSFVPSLAGKRGADTQYF. The CDR3 nucleotides are TGTGCCAGCAGCTTTGTTCCTAGCCTAGCGGGAAAGAGGGGGGCAGATACGCAGTATTTT.

This clonotype was detected only a few times. V is TRBV9 and J is TRBJ2-5; 8 bases map to TRBD1. With V trimmed by 2 bases and J by 5 bases, 2 bases remained unmatched. The germline CDR1 and CDR2 sequences are SGDLS and YYNGEE. The CDR3 runs to 13 residues. In DNA, the CDR3 is TGTGCCAGCAGCGTTCGGACAGGGGAGACCCAGTACTTC. Protein sequence: CASSVRTGETQYF.

This clonotype was seen only a few times. The chain couples TRBV10-3 to TRBJ1-2; 10 bases match TRBD1. With 7 bases clipped from V and 7 bases from J, the junction kept 9 bases outside the gene matches. The V gene's germline CDR1 is ENHRY and CDR2 SYGVKD. CDR3 size: 14 residues. CDR3 in DNA: TGTGCCATCAAGATTGGACAGGGGGAGGGTGGCTACACCTTC. This sequence encodes CAIKIGQGEGGYTF.

A few counts support this clonotype. V is TRBV15 and J is TRBJ2-1; 11 bases agree with TRBD2. The CDR3 consists of 17 residues. Germline V gene data show CDR1 as LNHNV and CDR2 as YYDKDF (reference sequence). Unmatched junction bases numbered 10, after V lost 3 bases and J lost 6 bases. CDR3 residues: CATSRVLAGAWVNEQFF. DNA for the CDR3: TGTGCCACCAGCAGGGTACTAGCGGGAGCGTGGGTCAATGAGCAGTTCTTC.

This clonotype turned up a few times. V and J are TRBV7-8 and TRBJ2-7; maybe TRBD1 (6 bases). Between the trimmed V and J ends, which lost 6 bases and 1 base, there was a span of 13 bases. Per the germline V gene, CDR1 is SGHVS and CDR2 is FQNEAQ. This CDR3 comprises 14 residues. The CDR3 sequence is CASRLSRGSYEQYF. The CDR3 DNA is TGTGCCAGCAGACTTAGCAGGGGTTCCTACGAGCAGTACTTC.

The V call is TRBV7-9, the J call TRBJ1-4; D gene unclear. Trimming shortened V by 6 bases and J by 6 bases, and 11 bases separated the two germline ends. The CDR3 covers 13 residues. Germline V gene data show CDR1 as SEHNR and CDR2 as FQNEAQ (reference sequence). The CDR3 DNA is TGTGCCAGCAGTCGGACCCAATATGAAAAACTGTTTTTT. This translates into CASSRTQYEKLFF. The entire variable domain, with the rest obtained from reference TRBV7-9 and TRBJ1-4, is as follows: DTGVSQNPRHKITKRGQNVTFRCDPISEHNRLYWYRQTLGQGPEFLTYFQNEAQLEKSRLLSDRFSAERPKGSFSTLEIQRTEQGDSAMYLCASSRTQYEKLFFGSGTQLSVL.

This chain connects TRBV2 to TRBJ2-5; a weak D match, TRBD2 (6 bases). CDR3 length: 14 amino acids. V was shortened by 10 bases and J by 7 bases, with 22 bases between the two germline ends. From germline, CDR1 is SNHLY and CDR2 FYNNEI. The DNA for the CDR3 is TGTGCCATCCAAATTCTTGGGCCCGGGGGGACCCAGTACTTC. It codes for CAIQILGPGGTQYF.

The chain links TRBV27 to TRBJ2-3; D unclear. In germline, CDR1 is MNHEY, CDR2 SMNVEV (reference sequence). Trimming removed 2 bases from V and 0 bases from J, with 12 bases in between. The CDR3 length is 16 residues. This CDR3 is CASSLVPGSSTDTQYF. CDR3 sequence (DNA): TGTGCCAGCAGTTTAGTTCCGGGTTCTAGCACAGATACGCAGTATTTT.

The V gene is TRBV3-1, the J gene TRBJ2-3; D remains unclear. Trimming removed 0 bases at V and 1 base at J, with 8 bases between. The CDR3 covers 15 residues. The germline gives CDR1 LGHDT, CDR2 YNNKEL (reference sequence). CDR3 region: CASSQEYLRTDTQYF. The CDR3 nucleotides read TGTGCCAGCAGCCAAGAGTACCTTCGCACAGATACGCAGTATTTT.

In its sample, this clonotype was seen many times. One junction end does not reproduce the germline sequence, and a read error may be involved. The gene calls are TRBV12-3 or TRBV12-4 and TRBJ2-3, with TRBD2 matching over 12 bases. CDR3 length: 16 residues. As DNA, the CDR3 is TGCGCCAGCAGCTCACTAGCGGGGGGACGCACAGATACGCAGTATTTT. This codes for CASSSLAGGRTDTQYF.

This clonotype has only a few counts. The rearrangement links TRBV28 to TRBJ2-7; 7 bases map to TRBD2. In germline, CDR1 is MDHEN, CDR2 SYDVKM. Losses at the gene ends were 3 bases for V and 5 bases for J; bases not matched to a gene: 7. The CDR3 totals 14 residues. The CDR3 is CASSLTSTADEQYF. The CDR3 region has the DNA TGTGCCAGCAGTTTGACTAGCACAGCCGACGAGCAGTACTTC.

The chain uses TRBV11-3 and TRBJ2-5, with 9 bases fitting TRBD1. V lost 5 bases, J lost 3 bases, and 16 bases stayed unmatched. CDR1 and CDR2 from the germline V gene are SGHNT and YENEEA. CDR3 length: 18 residues. The CDR3 spells CASSLGFPLRDREETQYF. The CDR3 DNA follows: TGTGCCAGCAGCCTAGGATTTCCCCTCCGGGACAGGGAAGAGACCCAGTACTTC.

The chain has TRBV2 and TRBJ2-7; perhaps TRBD1 as D (5 bases). CDR3 length: 15 residues. Per germline, CDR1 SNHLY and CDR2 FYNNEI. The V gene lost 0 bases and the J gene lost 4 bases, with 13 bases spanning the gap. The CDR3, as DNA: TGTGCCAGCAGTGAAGCCGAGCGAAGGGGTTACGAGCAGTACTTC. It encodes CASSEAERRGYEQYF.

This chain uses TRBV11-2 with TRBJ2-1; 7 bases align to TRBD2. V was pared by 5 bases and J by 0 bases, with 4 bases of the junction left unmatched. CDR1 is SGHAT and CDR2 is FQNNGV in the germline V gene. This CDR3 has 15 amino acids. Here the CDR3 DNA reads TGTGCCAGCAGCCCCGGGACTATCTCCTACAATGAGCAGTTCTTC. Translation gives CASSPGTISYNEQFF.

The CDR3 reads CASSRNRGETQYF. The CDR3 DNA is TGTGCCAGCAGCCGGAACAGGGGTGAGACCCAGTACTTC. The J gene is TRBJ2-5, the V gene TRBV5-5; 7 nucleotides match TRBD1. The CDR3 has 13 amino acids. CDR1 and CDR2 (germline): SGHKS, YYEKEE (reference sequence). Trimming at V came to 4 bases and at J to 5 bases, leaving 5 bases not matched to a gene. The whole variable domain, remainder taken from reference TRBV5-5 and TRBJ2-5, is DAGVTQSPTHLIKTRGQQVTLRCSPISGHKSVSWYQQVLGQGPQFIFQYYEKEERGRGNFPDRFSARQFPNYSSELNVNALLLGDSALYLCASSRNRGETQYFGPGTRLLVL.

V gene TRBV12-3 or TRBV12-4 combines with J gene TRBJ1-6; D is ambiguous. V lost 5 bases to trimming and J lost 6 bases, with 5 bases between them. The CDR3 is made up of 12 amino acids. The CDR3 nucleotides are TGTGCCAGCAGTCCGTCTAATTCACCCCTCCACTTT. Its protein is CASSPSNSPLHF.

This clonotype was picked up a small number of times. The chain joins TRBV10-3 to TRBJ2-2; 7 nucleotides align to TRBD2. The CDR3 covers 18 residues. Germline-derived CDR1 and CDR2 are ENHRY and SYGVKD. Losses at the gene ends were 7 bases for V and 7 bases for J; bases not matched to a gene: 21. As DNA, the CDR3 is TGTGCCATCACGCCCACCATCGGTGTAGGCGGGAGTGACGGGGAGCTGTTTTTT. As protein: CAITPTIGVGGSDGELFF.

This clonotype occurred a few times. The rearrangement uses TRBV6-2 or TRBV6-3 and TRBJ2-7; D unresolved. The germline CDR1 and CDR2 sequences are MNHEY and SVGEGT. The CDR3 has 13 amino acids. V was clipped by 0 bases and J by 7 bases, with 10 bases between them. CDR3 DNA: TGTGCCAGCAGTTACTCGCCAGGTCGAGAGCAGTACTTC. This codes for CASSYSPGREQYF.

This clonotype was picked up a small number of times. The genes are TRBV18 and TRBJ2-3; D is perhaps TRBD2 (6 bases). Germline CDR1 and CDR2: KGHSH and LQKENI. The CDR3 runs to 13 residues. V was trimmed by 3 bases and J by 6 bases, leaving 10 bases between them. DNA of the CDR3: TGTGCCAGCTCACCCCAGGAGGGGGATACGCAGTATTTT. This gives the protein CASSPQEGDTQYF.

Points on this clonotype: The CDR3 does not close with the conserved phenylalanine or tryptophan, likely indicating a read error. The chain combines TRBV29-1 with TRBJ2-1; possible D gene TRBD2, 5 bases. CDR1 is SQVTM, CDR2 ANQGSEA, per germline. Between the trimmed V and J ends, which lost 5 bases and 4 bases, there was a span of 15 bases. The CDR3 is made up of 14 amino acids. The CDR3 loop reads CSVNTAVKYNEQFL. The DNA for the CDR3 is TGCAGCGTTAATACAGCGGTGAAATACAATGAGCAGTTCCTC.

The chain has TRBV7-2 and TRBJ1-6, with TRBD1 as a possible D gene (5 bases). With 6 bases removed from V and 6 bases from J, the gap between germline ends came to 9 bases. The CDR3 length is 13 residues. Germline V gene lookup returns CDR1 SGHTA and CDR2 FQGNSA. CDR3 DNA: TGTGCCAGCAGTGACAGAGTTAATTCACCCCTCCACTTT. The encoded protein is CASSDRVNSPLHF.

The rearrangement joins TRBV4-3 to TRBJ1-4; the D gene is possibly TRBD1 (5 bases). The CDR3 is made up of 14 amino acids. V dropped 0 bases and J dropped 10 bases, with 12 bases sitting between them. Germline V gene lookup returns CDR1 LGHNA and CDR2 YSLEER. The CDR3 sequence: CASSQDIGRGKLFF. The CDR3 DNA reads as TGCGCCAGCAGCCAAGACATAGGAAGGGGAAAACTGTTTTTT.

This clonotype was detected ten times or more. The chain has TRBV5-1 and TRBJ2-2, with D maybe TRBD2 (5 bases). Germline CDR1 is SGHRS and CDR2 is YFSETQ. The germline V and J ends were trimmed by 7 bases and 1 base, with 14 bases remaining between them. The CDR3 totals 15 residues. In DNA form, the CDR3 reads TGCGCCAGCTACCCTGGTGGGAGGAACACCGGGGAGCTGTTTTTT. It specifies CASYPGGRNTGELFF.

This clonotype was observed a few times. CDR3 bases: TGTGCCAGCAGCTTGGTGTCAGTAAGAGGGGAGACCCAGTACTTC. Protein product: CASSLVSVRGETQYF. V gene TRBV5-6 combines with J gene TRBJ2-5; D possibly corresponds to TRBD2 (5 bases). Looked up from germline, CDR1 is SGHDT and CDR2 is YYEEEE. The CDR3 is made up of 15 amino acids. The germline V and J ends were trimmed by 0 bases and 5 bases, with 14 bases remaining between them.

At least ten counts were recorded for this clonotype. The J gene is TRBJ2-5, the V gene TRBV29-1; TRBD2 aligns across 12 bases. Trimming cost V 0 bases and J 7 bases; bases outside gene matches: 12. Germline values: CDR1 SQVTM, CDR2 ANQGSEA. This CDR3 has 17 amino acids. Here the CDR3 DNA reads TGCAGCGTTGAAGATGGACTAGCGGGATACCAATTTGGGACCCAGTACTTC. Its translation: CSVEDGLAGYQFGTQYF.

This chain uses TRBV9 with TRBJ2-2; 7 nucleotides line up with TRBD1. In germline, CDR1 is SGDLS, CDR2 YYNGEE. V lost 3 bases, J lost 0 bases, and 8 bases stayed unmatched. This CDR3 is 17 amino acids long. Here the CDR3 reads CASSAPRTGANTGELFF. CDR3 sequence (DNA): TGTGCCAGCAGCGCTCCCCGGACAGGAGCGAACACCGGGGAGCTGTTTTTT.